This TCR beta chain was retrieved from a study of cytomegalovirus exposure and HLA in healthy donors. V was clipped by 5 bases and J by 2 bases, with 13 bases between them. CDR3 length equals 15 residues. Germline CDR1 and CDR2: SGHNT and YYREEE (reference sequence). In the PCR, 60 Vbeta and 13 Jbeta primers were used. Repertoires were generated with immunoSEQ multiplex PCR, while TCRdb's copy carries only in-frame clones and drops some. The repertoire holds over 150,000 clones, more than 60% seen once, with less than 5% in the top ten. This clone was found a few times. This sequence joins TRBV5-4 and TRBJ2-2, with TRBD1 as a possible D gene (5 bases). The material sequenced was PBMCs. The TCR was taken from a male donor in good health and CMV-seronegative. Written as DNA, the CDR3 is TGTGCCAGCAGAGGCTCTGGACACAACACCGGGGAGCTGTTTTTT. Protein sequence: CASRGSGHNTGELFF.